The clone carrying this T cell receptor beta chain was counted at least ten times. This entry comes from a study of regulatory T cells in long-lasting Graves disease. Arm-PCR of CDR3 regions and iRepertoire HTBI primers were used to build TCR beta libraries. TCRdb re-analysed the multiplex PCR reads in MiXCR, keeping a single row per CDR3 protein. The repertoire holds hundreds of thousands of distinct CDR3 sequences, less than 15% seen once, with 8.5% to 10% in the top ten. The CDR3 runs to 17 residues. The V end lost 3 bases, the J end lost 1 base, and 21 bases lay between the germline ends. Germline loops: CDR1 DFQATT, CDR2 SNEGSKA (reference sequence). Documented time point: newly diagnosed GD, antithyroid drugs for less than 3 months. PBMC RNA was the source of the TCR library. These records were also assigned to another study, of T cells in Graves' hyperthyroidism and ophthalmopathy. According to that study: When the TCR CDR3 underwent first-round RT-PCR, the HTBI primer set was used. Most thyroid clonotypes expanded above 0.001 appeared in blood too. From stable hyperthyroidism, ophthalmopathy was separated by a 13 V-J model.

The sample consisted of peripheral blood mononuclear cells (PBMCs), taken at new diagnosis, from a patient treated with antithyroid drugs. The TCR sequence derives from a man younger than 45 with Graves disease. The genes are TRBV20-1 and TRBJ1-2; maybe TRBD1 (6 bases). The CDR3 coding sequence is TGCAGTGCTAGTATGAGGCAGGGGAGCTTCGGTAACTATGGCTACACCTTC. Amino acids: CSASMRQGSFGNYGYTF.